The text below deals with one T cell receptor beta chain. The antigen is undetermined. These data belong to a study of shared clonotypes between healthy human individuals. At the level of the study: For every donor, three CD4 naive, three CD4 memory, two CD8 naive and one CD8 memory plates were used.

Findings and limits, study-wide: Rarefaction showed that sequencing of sorted subsets was incomplete (despite large depth).

TCRdb's table, derived via immunoSEQ multiplex PCR, lists solely in-frame clones and lacks some. The sample includes about 2.4 million clones, 80% to 95% of them seen just once. CDR1 and CDR2 (germline): MNHEY, SMNVEV (reference sequence). The ends lost 1 base at V and 6 bases at J; junction bases unmatched: 13. The CDR3 has 18 residues. The sequence was obtained from a man younger than 35 in good health. Some clones in this sample may be carry-over from other donors' samples. Sequencing input: naive CD4+ T cells from PBMCs. Indicated subset: CD45RA+ positively selected. The gene calls are TRBV27 and TRBJ1-5; 9 nucleotides line up with TRBD1. DNA for the CDR3: TGTGCCAGCAGTTTATTACCTCCACGGACAGGGGCAAGTCAGCCCCAGCATTTT. The encoded protein is CASSLLPPRTGASQPQHF.